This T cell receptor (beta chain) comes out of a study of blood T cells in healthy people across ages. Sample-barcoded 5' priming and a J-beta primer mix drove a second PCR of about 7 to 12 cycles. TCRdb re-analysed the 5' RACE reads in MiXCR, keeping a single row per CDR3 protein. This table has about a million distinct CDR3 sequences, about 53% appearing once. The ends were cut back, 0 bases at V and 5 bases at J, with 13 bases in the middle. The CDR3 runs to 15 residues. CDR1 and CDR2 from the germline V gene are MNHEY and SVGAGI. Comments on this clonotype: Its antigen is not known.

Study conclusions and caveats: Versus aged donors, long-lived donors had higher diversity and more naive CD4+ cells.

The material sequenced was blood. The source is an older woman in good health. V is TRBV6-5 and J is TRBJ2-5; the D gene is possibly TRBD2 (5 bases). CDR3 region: CASSYSPLDSETQYF. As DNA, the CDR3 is TGTGCCAGCAGTTACTCACCACTAGATTCGGAGACCCAGTACTTC.